The rows below give T cell receptor beta chains drawn from one sample of a study of T cells in Graves' hyperthyroidism and ophthalmopathy. TCRdb recomputed calls from the multiplex PCR reads with MiXCR, one row per CDR3 protein. Here the sample spans a few hundred thousand distinct CDR3 sequences, roughly a fifth being singletons. The material sequenced was blood. The source is a woman between 50 and 59 years old with Graves' hyperthyroidism. CDR3s include the opening cysteine and the closing phenylalanine or tryptophan. The order of the fields is J gene, V gene, D gene, clone size, CDR3 protein, CDR3 DNA. The D gene is left open where the match is weak. Where a row states a size, it is once, few, many or the class of an expanded clone; other rows omit it.

TRBJ1-2 | TRBV19 | NA | few | CASNPGEFNYGYTF | TGTGCCAGTAATCCAGGGGAGTTTAACTATGGCTACACCTTC
TRBJ1-6 | TRBV20-1 | NA | many | CSARDGSGGDSPLHF | TGCAGTGCTAGAGACGGCTCGGGGGGAGATTCACCCCTCCACTTT
TRBJ2-5 | TRBV7-9 | NA | NA | CASSPSGGVGKETQYF | TGTGCCAGCAGCCCATCAGGAGGGGTTGGTAAAGAGACCCAGTACTTC
TRBJ2-5 | TRBV29-1 | TRBD2 | NA | CSVTSGGGETQYF | TGCAGCGTTACTAGCGGGGGGGGAGAGACCCAGTACTTC
TRBJ2-2 | TRBV28 | NA | NA | CASSLIRDSGELFF | TGTGCCAGCAGTTTAATAAGGGATAGCGGGGAGCTGTTTTTT
TRBJ2-1 | TRBV29-1 | TRBD1 | few | CSVDRGDSYNEQFF | TGCAGCGTGGACAGGGGGGACTCCTACAATGAGCAGTTCTTC
TRBJ1-1 | TRBV20-1 | NA | many | CSAPDSRGNTEAFF | TGCAGTGCCCCGGACAGTCGGGGGAACACTGAAGCTTTCTTT
TRBJ1-1 | TRBV28 | NA | NA | CASLRSGPRAFF | TGTGCCAGCCTTCGGTCGGGACCGAGAGCTTTCTTT
TRBJ1-2 | TRBV11-2 | NA | NA | CASSSIKDYGYTF | TGTGCCAGCAGCTCCATCAAGGACTATGGCTACACCTTC
TRBJ2-1 | TRBV29-1 | TRBD2 | many | CSVAQGLAGGAEQFF | TGCAGCGTTGCCCAAGGACTAGCGGGAGGTGCTGAGCAGTTCTTC
TRBJ1-2 | TRBV12-3/TRBV12-4 | NA | many | CASSFGESYGYTF | TGTGCCAGCAGTTTTGGGGAATCCTATGGCTACACCTTC
TRBJ1-2 | TRBV18 | TRBD1 | many | CASQGTEEGYTF | TGTGCCAGCCAGGGGACAGAGGAAGGCTACACCTTC
TRBJ2-3 | TRBV3-1 | TRBD2 | NA | CASRPGTSGSTDTQYF | TGTGCCAGCAGGCCCGGGACTAGCGGGAGCACAGATACGCAGTATTTT
TRBJ1-2 | TRBV20-1 | NA | few | CSAPRGSYNYGYTF | TGCAGTGCTCCACGGGGGAGCTATAACTATGGCTACACCTTC
TRBJ1-3 | TRBV12-3/TRBV12-4 | NA | NA | CASSLYTIYF | TGTGCCAGCAGTTTATACACCATATATTTT
TRBJ1-1 | TRBV13 | NA | many | CASSSREKLNTEAFF | TGTGCCAGCAGCTCACGGGAAAAGCTGAACACTGAAGCTTTCTTT
TRBJ2-3 | TRBV4-1 | NA | few | CASSQDGPGGGMDTQYF | TGCGCCAGCAGCCAAGATGGGCCCGGAGGGGGCATGGATACGCAGTATTTT
TRBJ2-6 | TRBV20-1 | NA | NA | CSAPYSGANVLTF | TGCAGTGCCCCCTACTCCGGGGCCAACGTCCTGACTTTC
TRBJ1-2 | TRBV6-5 | TRBD1 | many | CASSYSGDRGGYTF | TGTGCCAGCAGTTACTCTGGGGACAGGGGTGGCTACACCTTC
TRBJ1-2 | TRBV27 | TRBD1 | few | CASSPSGQGGGYTF | TGTGCCAGCAGTCCTTCGGGACAGGGAGGCGGCTACACCTTC
TRBJ2-3 | TRBV11-3 | TRBD2 | many | CASSFVGTSVDTQYF | TGTGCCAGCAGCTTCGTCGGGACTAGCGTCGATACGCAGTATTTT
TRBJ2-6 | TRBV28 | NA | many | CASSLILGAGGANVLTF | TGTGCCAGCAGTTTAATATTAGGGGCAGGTGGGGCCAACGTCCTGACTTTC
TRBJ2-3 | TRBV10-1 | TRBD1 | few | CASSESDRVADTQYF | TGCGCCAGCAGTGAGTCGGACAGGGTCGCAGATACGCAGTATTTT
TRBJ1-1 | TRBV12-3/TRBV12-4 | TRBD1 | many | CASSFRDSRDTEAFF | TGTGCCAGCAGTTTCCGGGACAGCCGGGACACTGAAGCTTTCTTT
TRBJ1-6 | TRBV30 | NA | many | CAWSRSNSPLHF | TGTGCCTGGAGCAGGTCCAATTCACCCCTCCACTTT
TRBJ1-1 | TRBV28 | NA | NA | CASSLEVHSREAFF | TGTGCCAGCAGTTTAGAGGTTCACTCTCGTGAAGCTTTCTTT
TRBJ1-1 | TRBV10-3 | NA | few | CAISDQYEAFF | TGTGCCATCAGTGACCAATATGAAGCTTTCTTT
TRBJ1-5 | TRBV5-1 | NA | NA | CASSFRQGEGNRPQHF | TGCGCCAGCAGCTTCCGGCAGGGAGAAGGCAATCGGCCCCAGCATTTT
TRBJ1-1 | TRBV20-1 | NA | many | CSAPSTGQMNTEAFF | TGCAGTGCCCCGAGCACTGGACAGATGAACACTGAAGCTTTCTTT
TRBJ2-7 | TRBV5-1 | TRBD2 | few | CASRAPGLADAPHEQYF | TGCGCCAGCAGGGCACCGGGACTAGCGGATGCCCCCCACGAGCAGTACTTC
TRBJ2-3 | TRBV24-1 | TRBD2 | many | CATSDPGLPSDTQYF | TGTGCCACCAGTGACCCGGGACTACCATCCGATACGCAGTATTTT
TRBJ2-2 | TRBV7-9 | NA | many | CASSGSDGATGELFF | TGTGCCAGCAGCGGCTCGGACGGGGCCACCGGGGAGCTGTTTTTT
TRBJ1-6 | TRBV9 | NA | NA | CASSADGSSYNSPLHF | TGTGCCAGCAGCGCGGACGGGAGCTCCTATAATTCACCCCTCCACTTT
TRBJ2-3 | TRBV18 | NA | many | CASSPPAYTDTQYF | TGTGCCAGCTCCCCACCAGCCTACACAGATACGCAGTATTTT
TRBJ1-2 | TRBV6-1 | TRBD1 | NA | CASTLQGAAGYGYTF | TGTGCCAGCACCCTACAGGGGGCCGCTGGGTATGGCTACACCTTC
TRBJ2-1 | TRBV7-3 | TRBD2 | NA | CASSLTSGGDEQFF | TGTGCCAGCAGCCTCACTAGCGGGGGGGATGAGCAGTTCTTC
TRBJ2-1 | TRBV19 | TRBD2 | NA | CASSIDRQAGGPGEQFF | TGTGCCAGTAGTATAGACCGCCAAGCGGGAGGGCCAGGGGAGCAGTTCTTC
TRBJ2-5 | TRBV5-1 | NA | many | CASSLMETQYF | TGCGCCAGCAGCTTGATGGAGACCCAGTACTTC
TRBJ2-1 | TRBV16 | TRBD2 | NA | CASSQTSRSSGEQFF | TGTGCCAGCAGCCAGACTAGCCGGAGCTCCGGTGAGCAGTTCTTC
TRBJ2-5 | TRBV24-1 | NA | NA | CATSRSRTQETQYF | TGTGCCACCAGCCGCTCACGGACACAAGAGACCCAGTACTTC
TRBJ2-1 | TRBV3-1 | TRBD2 | many | CASSQGTSGFYNEQFF | TGTGCCAGCAGCCAAGGGACTAGCGGGTTCTACAATGAGCAGTTCTTC
TRBJ2-2 | TRBV9 | NA | few | CASSPRDPGGELFF | TGTGCCAGCAGCCCCCGGGACCCAGGTGGGGAGCTGTTTTTT
TRBJ1-6 | TRBV20-1 | TRBD1 | many | CSARGGTGGTDSPLHF | TGCAGTGCTAGAGGAGGGACAGGGGGAACGGATTCACCCCTCCACTTT
TRBJ2-7 | TRBV9 | TRBD2 | many | CASSPRDSGIYEQYF | TGTGCCAGCAGCCCGCGTGATAGCGGGATATACGAGCAGTACTTC
TRBJ2-1 | TRBV5-1 | TRBD2 | many | CASSLTAGGSNEQFF | TGCGCCAGCAGCTTGACCGCGGGAGGCTCCAATGAGCAGTTCTTC